One sample yielded the 15 T cell receptor beta chains listed below, sequenced in a study of cytomegalovirus exposure and HLA in healthy donors. The method was immunoSEQ multiplex PCR; TCRdb's version includes in-frame clones alone and lacks a portion of them. Of 150,000 to 200,000 clones listed, approximately 78% are singletons. The specimen was PBMCs. The receptor set was obtained from a woman in her twenties or thirties in good health and CMV-seronegative.

The chain joins TRBV30 to TRBJ1-3; unclear D gene. The length of the CDR3 is 14 residues. Germline values: CDR1 GTSNPN, CDR2 SVGIG (reference sequence). V gave up 0 bases and J gave up 0 bases, with 6 bases separating them. The CDR3, as DNA: TGTGCCTGGAGTGTACTCCGCTCTGGAAACACCATATATTTT. Translated, it gives CAWSVLRSGNTIYF.

The chain recombines TRBV10-3 with TRBJ2-1, with TRBD2 matching 10 bases. J was trimmed by 9 bases and V by 10 bases; bases with no gene match: 9. The germline gives CDR1 ENHRY, CDR2 SYGVKD. The length of the CDR3 is 13 residues. The CDR3 nucleotides read TGTGCCACCAGGCGGCTAGCGGGGGCTGAGCAGTTCTTC. Amino acids: CATRRLAGAEQFF.

The table lists this clone with a count of one. The rearrangement uses TRBV2 and TRBJ2-5; 8 bases line up with TRBD1. The length of the CDR3 is 14 residues. Germline CDR1 SNHLY, CDR2 FYNNEI. The J segment lost 2 bases and the V segment lost 6 bases, leaving 5 bases of the junction unmatched. The CDR3 DNA reads as TGTGCCAGCAGCGCTGGACAGGGACAAGAGACCCAGTACTTC. Residues: CASSAGQGQETQYF.

The J gene is TRBJ1-1, the V gene TRBV7-2, with TRBD1 as a possible D gene (5 bases). CDR1 is SGHTA and CDR2 is FQGNSA in the germline V gene. The CDR3 extends over 14 amino acids. V was trimmed by 4 bases and J by 6 bases, leaving 15 bases between them. The DNA of the CDR3 is TGTGCCAGCAGCTCCCAATGGGGGGACTCTGAAGCTTTCTTT. Its protein is CASSSQWGDSEAFF.

V is TRBV10-1 and J is TRBJ2-5; TRBD2 matches 7 bases. Germline CDR1 reads WNHNN; CDR2 reads SYGVQD (reference sequence). V trimming: 2 bases; J trimming: 1 base; junction bases outside the gene matches: 7. The CDR3 spans 16 residues. CDR3 loop: CASSEASGGGQETQYF. The CDR3 bases are TGCGCCAGCAGTGAGGCTTCGGGCGGGGGCCAAGAGACCCAGTACTTC.

The rearrangement joins TRBV4-2 to TRBJ2-7, with 9 bases fitting TRBD1. The CDR3 contains 17 residues. Germline-derived CDR1 and CDR2 are LGHNA and YNFKEQ. With 4 bases clipped from V and 0 bases from J, the junction kept 10 bases outside the gene matches. The CDR3 nucleotides are TGTGCCAGCAGCCCACCCCCGGGACAGGGACACTCCTACGAGCAGTACTTC. It specifies CASSPPPGQGHSYEQYF.

The rearrangement uses TRBV28 and TRBJ1-3; D remains ambiguous. Germline V gene sequence: CDR1 MDHEN, CDR2 SYDVKM. The ends were cut back, 3 bases at V and 3 bases at J, with 9 bases in the middle. The CDR3 sequence is 14 residues long. This CDR3 is CASSFLAYGNTIYF. In DNA, the CDR3 is TGTGCCAGCAGTTTCCTGGCTTATGGAAACACCATATATTTT.

This clone was observed a single time. The CDR3 DNA reads as TGTGCCAGCTCACCACGACTAGCGACGAACACCGGGGAGCTGTTTTTT. Translating gives CASSPRLATNTGELFF. The J gene is TRBJ2-2, the V gene TRBV18; 8 bases fit TRBD2. V gave up 1 base and J gave up 0 bases; unmatched junction bases: 1. Germline assignment: CDR1 KGHSH and CDR2 LQKENI. The CDR3 length is 16 residues.

This chain uses TRBV18 with TRBJ2-2; D gene ambiguous. There are 17 residues in the CDR3. Trimming pared 0 bases from V and 3 bases from J, leaving 14 bases between. The germline V gene has CDR1 KGHSH and CDR2 LQKENI. CDR3 bases: TGTGCCAGCTCACCACCAGTCGACTCCCAATACACCGGGGAGCTGTTTTTT. Translation: CASSPPVDSQYTGELFF. Drawing the rest from reference TRBV18 and TRBJ2-2, the complete variable domain is NAGVMQNPRHLVRRRGQEARLRCSPMKGHSHVYWYRQLPEEGLKFMVYLQKENIIDESGMPKERFSAEFPKEGPSILRIQQVVRGDSAAYFCASSPPVDSQYTGELFFGEGSRLTVL.

This clone was counted once. This sequence joins TRBV6-5 and TRBJ2-7, with 9 bases aligning to TRBD1. The trim removed 2 bases at V and 3 bases at J, leaving 5 bases unmatched. CDR3 length: 15 amino acids. Germline V gene sequence: CDR1 MNHEY, CDR2 SVGAGI. The CDR3 DNA sequence: TGTGCCAGCAGTTACGGACAGGGGTACCTCTACGAGCAGTACTTC. This codes for CASSYGQGYLYEQYF.

This chain links TRBV5-1 with TRBJ2-2, with a possible D match to TRBD2 (7 bases). With 6 bases removed from V and 4 bases from J, the gap between germline ends came to 16 bases. This CDR3 is built from 15 residues. Germline V CDR1 and CDR2: SGHRS, YFSETQ. As DNA, the CDR3 is TGCGCCAGCACCCCGCGGGGGCAGTCCACCGGGGAGCTGTTTTTT. Translated: CASTPRGQSTGELFF.

The V call is TRBV4-1, the J call TRBJ2-3; possible D gene TRBD1, 7 bases. Germline assignment: CDR1 MGHRA and CDR2 YSYEKL. Between the trimmed V and J ends, which lost 1 base and 5 bases, there was a span of 13 bases. CDR3 size: 15 residues. CDR3: CASSQVGGGKDTQYF. CDR3 in DNA: TGCGCCAGCAGCCAAGTTGGAGGGGGCAAAGATACGCAGTATTTT.

The genes are TRBV5-1 and TRBJ1-5, with 11 positions matching TRBD1. The CDR3 extends over 16 amino acids. V dropped 4 bases and J dropped 2; count of bases not matched to a gene: 5. In germline, CDR1 is SGHRS, CDR2 YFSETQ. The CDR3 DNA is TGCGCCAGCAGCCCTGGACAGGGGGCCGGCAATCAGCCCCAGCATTTT. Its translation: CASSPGQGAGNQPQHF.

The rearrangement uses TRBV4-1 and TRBJ2-2; D is uncertain. CDR1 is MGHRA and CDR2 is YSYEKL in the germline V gene. With 0 bases removed from V and 3 bases from J, the gap between germline ends came to 11 bases. The CDR3 is made up of 16 amino acids. The CDR3 loop is CASSQEAQTHTGELFF. The CDR3 DNA sequence: TGCGCCAGCAGCCAAGAAGCGCAGACTCACACCGGGGAGCTGTTTTTT.

This chain connects TRBV11-2 to TRBJ1-2; no clear D. Germline CDR1 reads SGHAT; CDR2 reads FQNNGV. This CDR3 contains 14 residues. Trimming stripped 1 base from V and 1 base from J, with 7 bases between. Here the CDR3 DNA reads TGTGCCAGCAGCTTAGGAACACGTAACTATGGCTACACCTTC. Protein: CASSLGTRNYGYTF.